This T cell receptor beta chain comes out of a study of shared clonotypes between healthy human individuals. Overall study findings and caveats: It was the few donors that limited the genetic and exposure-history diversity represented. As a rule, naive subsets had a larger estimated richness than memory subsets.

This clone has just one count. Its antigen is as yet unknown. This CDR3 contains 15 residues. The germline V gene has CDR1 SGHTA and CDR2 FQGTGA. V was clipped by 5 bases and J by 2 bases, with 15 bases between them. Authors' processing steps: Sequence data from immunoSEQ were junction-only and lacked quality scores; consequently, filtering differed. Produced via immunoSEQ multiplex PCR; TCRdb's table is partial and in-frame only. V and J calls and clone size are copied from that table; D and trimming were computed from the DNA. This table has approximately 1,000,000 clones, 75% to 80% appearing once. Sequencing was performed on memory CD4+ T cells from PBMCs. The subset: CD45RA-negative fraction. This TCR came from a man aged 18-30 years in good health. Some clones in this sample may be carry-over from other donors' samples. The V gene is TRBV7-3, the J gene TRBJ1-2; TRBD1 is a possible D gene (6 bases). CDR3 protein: CASSPRPGENYGYTF. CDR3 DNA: TGTGCCAGCAGCCCCCGCCCAGGGGAAAACTATGGCTACACCTTC.